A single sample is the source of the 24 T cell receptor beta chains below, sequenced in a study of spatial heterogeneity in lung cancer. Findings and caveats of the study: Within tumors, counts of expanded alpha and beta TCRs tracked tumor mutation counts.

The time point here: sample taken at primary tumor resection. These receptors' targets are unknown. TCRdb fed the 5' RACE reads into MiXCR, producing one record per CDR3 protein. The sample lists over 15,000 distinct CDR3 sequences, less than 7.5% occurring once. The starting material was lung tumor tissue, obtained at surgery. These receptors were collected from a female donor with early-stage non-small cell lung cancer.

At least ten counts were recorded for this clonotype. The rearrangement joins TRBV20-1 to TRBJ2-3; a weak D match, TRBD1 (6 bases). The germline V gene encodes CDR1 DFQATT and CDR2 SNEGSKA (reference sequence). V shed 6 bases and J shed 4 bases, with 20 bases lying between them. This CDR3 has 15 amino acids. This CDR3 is CSAASPEGVADTQYF. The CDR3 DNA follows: TGCAGTGCCGCAAGCCCTGAGGGGGTAGCAGATACGCAGTATTTT.

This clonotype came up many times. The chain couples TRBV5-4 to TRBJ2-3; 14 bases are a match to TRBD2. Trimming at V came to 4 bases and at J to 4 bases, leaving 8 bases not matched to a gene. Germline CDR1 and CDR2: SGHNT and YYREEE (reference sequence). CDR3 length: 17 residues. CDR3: CASSPGTSGSFADTQYF. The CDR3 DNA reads TGTGCCAGCAGCCCTGGGACTAGCGGGAGTTTCGCAGATACGCAGTATTTT. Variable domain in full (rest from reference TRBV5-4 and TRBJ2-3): ETGVTQSPTHLIKTRGQQVTLRCSSQSGHNTVSWYQQALGQGPQFIFQYYREEENGRGNFPPRFSGLQFPNYSSELNVNALELDDSALYLCASSPGTSGSFADTQYFGPGTRLTVL.

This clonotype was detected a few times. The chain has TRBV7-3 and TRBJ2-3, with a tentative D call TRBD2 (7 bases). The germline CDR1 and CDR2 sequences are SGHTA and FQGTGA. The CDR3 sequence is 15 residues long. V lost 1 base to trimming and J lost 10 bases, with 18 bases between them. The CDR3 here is CASSLNVGGQGPQYF. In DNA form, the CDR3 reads TGTGCCAGCAGCTTAAATGTCGGGGGGCAAGGACCGCAGTATTTT.

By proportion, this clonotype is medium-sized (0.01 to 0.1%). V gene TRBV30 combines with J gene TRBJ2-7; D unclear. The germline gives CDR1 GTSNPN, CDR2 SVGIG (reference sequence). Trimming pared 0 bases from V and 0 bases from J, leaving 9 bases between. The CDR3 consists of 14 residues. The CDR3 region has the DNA TGTGCCTGGAGTGTTGGCGGAAGCTCCTACGAGCAGTACTTC. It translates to CAWSVGGSSYEQYF. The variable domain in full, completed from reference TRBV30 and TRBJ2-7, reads SQTIHQWPATLVQPVGSPLSLECTVEGTSNPNLYWYRQAAGRGLQLLFYSVGIGQISSEVPQNLSASRPQDRQFILSSKKLLLSDSGFYLCAWSVGGSSYEQYFGPGTRLTVT.

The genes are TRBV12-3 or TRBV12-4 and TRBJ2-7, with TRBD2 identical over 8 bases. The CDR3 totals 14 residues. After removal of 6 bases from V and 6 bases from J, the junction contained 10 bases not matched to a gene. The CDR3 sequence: CASSSQREPSEQYF. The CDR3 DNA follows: TGTGCCAGCAGCTCTCAGCGGGAGCCCAGCGAGCAGTACTTC.

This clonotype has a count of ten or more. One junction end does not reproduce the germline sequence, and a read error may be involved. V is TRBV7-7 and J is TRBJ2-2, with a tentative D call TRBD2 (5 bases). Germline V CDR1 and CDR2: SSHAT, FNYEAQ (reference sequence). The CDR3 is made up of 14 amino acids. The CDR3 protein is CASSLTGVQGELFF. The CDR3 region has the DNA TGTGCTAGCAGCTTAACCGGGGTACAAGGGGAGCTGTTTTTT. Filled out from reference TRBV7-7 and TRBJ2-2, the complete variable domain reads GAGVSQSPRYKVTKRGQDVTLRCDPISSHATLYWYQQALGQGPEFLTYFNYEAQPDKSGLPSDRFSAERPEGSISTLTIQRTEQRDSAMYRCASSLTGVQGELFFGEGSRLTVL.

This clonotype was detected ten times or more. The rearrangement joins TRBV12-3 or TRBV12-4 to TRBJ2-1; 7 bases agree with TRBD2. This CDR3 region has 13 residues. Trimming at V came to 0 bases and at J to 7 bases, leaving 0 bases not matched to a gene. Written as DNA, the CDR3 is TGTGCCAGCAGTTTAGCAGCGGGGAATGAGCAGTTCTTC. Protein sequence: CASSLAAGNEQFF.

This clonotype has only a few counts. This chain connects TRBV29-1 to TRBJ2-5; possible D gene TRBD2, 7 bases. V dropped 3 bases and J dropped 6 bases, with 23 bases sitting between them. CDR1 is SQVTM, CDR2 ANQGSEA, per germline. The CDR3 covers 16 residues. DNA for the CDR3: TGCAGCGTTGATGGGAGGGCAGGGGCAATACGGAAGACCCAGTACTTC. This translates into CSVDGRAGAIRKTQYF.

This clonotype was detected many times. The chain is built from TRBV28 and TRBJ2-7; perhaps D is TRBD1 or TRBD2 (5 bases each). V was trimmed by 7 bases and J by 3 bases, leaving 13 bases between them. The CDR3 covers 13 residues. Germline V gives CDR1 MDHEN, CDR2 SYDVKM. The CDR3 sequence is CASTRDANYEQYF. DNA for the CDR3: TGTGCCAGCACCCGGGACGCAAACTACGAGCAGTACTTC.

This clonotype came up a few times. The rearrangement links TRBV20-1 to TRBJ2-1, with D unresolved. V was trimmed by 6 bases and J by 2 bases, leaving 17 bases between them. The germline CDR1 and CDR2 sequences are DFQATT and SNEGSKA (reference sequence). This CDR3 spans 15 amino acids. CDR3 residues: CSAPISRNPYNEQFF. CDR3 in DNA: TGCAGTGCACCGATCAGCCGAAACCCCTACAATGAGCAGTTCTTC.

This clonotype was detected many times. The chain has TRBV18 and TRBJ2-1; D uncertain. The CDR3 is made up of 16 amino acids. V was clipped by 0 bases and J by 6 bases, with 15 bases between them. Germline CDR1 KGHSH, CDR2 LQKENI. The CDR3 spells CASSPPSRAVVNEQFF. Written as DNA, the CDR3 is TGTGCCAGCTCACCACCCAGTCGGGCCGTCGTCAATGAGCAGTTCTTC.

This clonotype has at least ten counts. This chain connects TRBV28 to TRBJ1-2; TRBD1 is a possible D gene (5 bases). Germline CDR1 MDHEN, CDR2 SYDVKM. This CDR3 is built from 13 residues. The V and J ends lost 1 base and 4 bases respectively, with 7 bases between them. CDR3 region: CASSLSGSYGYTF. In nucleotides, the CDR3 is TGTGCCAGCAGTTTATCAGGGTCCTATGGCTACACCTTC.

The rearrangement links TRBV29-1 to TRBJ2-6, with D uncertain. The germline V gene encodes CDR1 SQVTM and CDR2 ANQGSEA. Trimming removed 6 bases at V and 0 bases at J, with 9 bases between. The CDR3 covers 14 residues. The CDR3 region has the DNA TGCAGCGTCATGGTTAGCTCTGGGGCCAACGTCCTGACTTTC. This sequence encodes CSVMVSSGANVLTF.

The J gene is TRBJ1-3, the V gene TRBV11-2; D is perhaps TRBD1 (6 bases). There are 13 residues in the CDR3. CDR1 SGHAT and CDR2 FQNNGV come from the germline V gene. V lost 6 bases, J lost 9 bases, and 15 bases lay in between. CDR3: CASRNTGSGTIYF. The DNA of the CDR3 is TGTGCCAGCAGAAACACAGGGTCCGGCACCATATATTTT.

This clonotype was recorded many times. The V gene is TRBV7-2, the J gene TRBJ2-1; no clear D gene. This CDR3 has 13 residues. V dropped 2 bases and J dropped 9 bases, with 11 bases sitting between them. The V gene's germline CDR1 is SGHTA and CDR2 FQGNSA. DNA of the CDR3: TGTGCCAGCAGCTTATTTCTGAACCTTGAGCAGTTCTTC. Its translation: CASSLFLNLEQFF.

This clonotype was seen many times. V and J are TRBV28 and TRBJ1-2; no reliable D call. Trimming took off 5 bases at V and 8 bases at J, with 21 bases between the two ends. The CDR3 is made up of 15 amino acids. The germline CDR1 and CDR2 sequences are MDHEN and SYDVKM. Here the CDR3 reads CASSTPPVAVVGYTF. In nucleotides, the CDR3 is TGTGCCAGCAGTACCCCTCCGGTGGCGGTCGTGGGCTACACCTTC.

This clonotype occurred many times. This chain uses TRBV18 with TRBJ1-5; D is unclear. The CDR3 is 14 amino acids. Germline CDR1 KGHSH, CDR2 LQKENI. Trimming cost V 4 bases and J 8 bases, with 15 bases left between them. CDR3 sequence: CASSLYRDSEPQHF. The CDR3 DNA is TGTGCCAGCTCACTCTACCGGGATTCGGAGCCCCAGCATTTT.

CDR3 nucleotide sequence: TGTGCCAGCAGTTCACTCAGCAGCGGGAGAGAGACCCAGTACTTC. It codes for CASSSLSSGRETQYF. The chain employs TRBV28 and TRBJ2-5, with 8 nucleotides matching TRBD2. The CDR3 length is 15 residues. Trimming at V came to 4 bases and at J to 4 bases, leaving 8 bases not matched to a gene. Germline V gives CDR1 MDHEN, CDR2 SYDVKM.

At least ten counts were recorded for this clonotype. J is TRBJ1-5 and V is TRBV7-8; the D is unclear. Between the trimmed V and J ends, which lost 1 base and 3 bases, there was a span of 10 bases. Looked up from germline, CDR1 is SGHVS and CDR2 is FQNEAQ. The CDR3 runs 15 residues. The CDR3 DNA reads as TGTGCCAGCAGCTTAGGGTCAGTGTACAATCAGCCCCAGCATTTT. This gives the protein CASSLGSVYNQPQHF. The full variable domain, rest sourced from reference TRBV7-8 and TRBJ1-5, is GAGVSQSPRYKVAKRGQDVALRCDPISGHVSLFWYQQALGQGPEFLTYFQNEAQLDKSGLPSDRFFAERPEGSVSTLKIQRTQQEDSAVYLCASSLGSVYNQPQHFGDGTRLSIL.

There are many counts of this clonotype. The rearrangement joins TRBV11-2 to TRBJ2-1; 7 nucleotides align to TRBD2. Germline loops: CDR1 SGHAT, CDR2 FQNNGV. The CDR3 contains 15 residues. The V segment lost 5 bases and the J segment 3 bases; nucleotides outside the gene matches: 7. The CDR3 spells CASSQPSGYYNEQFF. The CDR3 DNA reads TGTGCCAGCAGCCAACCTAGCGGATACTACAATGAGCAGTTCTTC.

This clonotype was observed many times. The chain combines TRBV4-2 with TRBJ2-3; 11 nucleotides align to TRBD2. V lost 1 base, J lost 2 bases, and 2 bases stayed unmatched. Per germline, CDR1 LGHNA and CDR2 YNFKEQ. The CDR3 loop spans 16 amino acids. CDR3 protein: CASSQALAGVTDTQYF. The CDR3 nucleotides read TGTGCCAGCAGCCAAGCACTAGCGGGAGTCACAGATACGCAGTATTTT.

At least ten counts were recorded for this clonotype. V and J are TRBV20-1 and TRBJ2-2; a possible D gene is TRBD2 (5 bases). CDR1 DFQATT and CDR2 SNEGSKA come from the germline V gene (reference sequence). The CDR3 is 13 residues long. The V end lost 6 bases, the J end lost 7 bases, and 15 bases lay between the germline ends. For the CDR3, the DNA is TGCAGTGCAAGGACTGCCCGTTACGGGGAGCTGTTTTTT. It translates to CSARTARYGELFF.

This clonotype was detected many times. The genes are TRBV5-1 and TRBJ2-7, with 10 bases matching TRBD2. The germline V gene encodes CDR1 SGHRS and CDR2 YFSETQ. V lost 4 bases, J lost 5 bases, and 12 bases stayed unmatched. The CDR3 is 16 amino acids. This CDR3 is CASSLRPLAGQNEQYF. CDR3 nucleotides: TGCGCCAGCAGCCTGAGACCACTAGCGGGACAAAACGAGCAGTACTTC.

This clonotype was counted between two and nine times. In DNA form, the CDR3 reads TGTGCCAGCAGAAGACAGGGGCCCCTTCAGCCCCAGCATTTT. Translated: CASRRQGPLQPQHF. The chain uses TRBV6-5 and TRBJ1-5; 8 bases are shared with TRBD1. CDR1 MNHEY and CDR2 SVGAGI come from the germline V gene. CDR3 length: 14 residues. The trim removed 6 bases at V and 6 bases at J, leaving 7 bases unmatched.